These 30 T cell receptor beta chains share one sample of origin, sequenced in a study of T cells in Graves' hyperthyroidism and ophthalmopathy. Amplification targeted TCR beta CDR3 regions from RNA transcripts. When the TCR CDR3 underwent first-round RT-PCR, the HTBI primer set was used. TCRdb analysed the multiplex PCR reads with MiXCR anew, one entry per CDR3 protein. Among some 770,000 distinct CDR3 sequences, roughly 15% were seen once, and the ten largest hold under 8.5%. Sequencing used blood. The receptors derive from a young man with Graves' hyperthyroidism.

In this sample, this clonotype turned up a few times. The V and J genes are TRBV20-1 and TRBJ2-5; 8 positions match TRBD1. CDR3 length: 12 amino acids. With V trimmed by 6 bases and J by 4 bases, 4 bases remained unmatched. Germline CDR1 reads DFQATT; CDR2 reads SNEGSKA (reference sequence). The CDR3 region is CSADRVGETQYF. The CDR3 bases are TGCAGTGCGGACAGGGTCGGAGAGACCCAGTACTTC.

There are many counts of this clonotype. CDR3 bases: TGTGCCAGCAGCTTGAGGGGGGCCCGCACAGATACGCAGTATTTT. It encodes CASSLRGARTDTQYF. This rearrangement joins TRBV7-3 to TRBJ2-3; D is possibly TRBD1 or TRBD2 (6 bases each). This CDR3 comprises 15 residues. V was trimmed by 3 bases and J by 1 base, leaving 11 bases between them. Germline CDR1 SGHTA, CDR2 FQGTGA.

This clonotype was counted ten times or more. The chain recombines TRBV2 with TRBJ2-1; D not resolved. The CDR3 sequence is 12 residues long. V gave up 2 bases and J gave up 8 bases, with 7 bases separating them. CDR1 is SNHLY, CDR2 FYNNEI, per germline. CDR3 nucleotides: TGTGCCAGCAGTGAAAGGACCTATGAGCAGTTCTTC. Its protein product is CASSERTYEQFF.

About this clonotype itself: One end of the junction varies from germline; a read error may be responsible. The chain employs TRBV5-1 and TRBJ2-7; no clear D. The CDR3 is made up of 14 amino acids. CDR1 and CDR2 from the germline V gene are SGHRS and YFSETQ. CDR3 region: CASSLRAARDDQYF. CDR3 nucleotide sequence: TGCGCCAGCAGCTTGCGGGCAGCTCGAGACGATCAGTACTTC. Variable domain in full (rest from reference TRBV5-1 and TRBJ2-7): KAGVTQTPRYLIKTRGQQVTLSCSPISGHRSVSWYQQTPGQGLQFLFEYFSETQRNKGNFPGRFSGRQFSNSRSEMNVSTLELGDSALYLCASSLRAARDDQYFGPGTRLTVT.

V and J are TRBV20-1 and TRBJ2-1; maybe TRBD1 (6 bases). Trimming pared 5 bases from V and 7 bases from J, leaving 12 bases between. The CDR3 spans 12 residues. CDR1 and CDR2 from the germline V gene are DFQATT and SNEGSKA (reference sequence). DNA for the CDR3: TGCAGTGCTCGACAGGCGGAGAATGAGCAGTTCTTC. Translating gives CSARQAENEQFF.

This clonotype was detected only a few times. This chain joins TRBV11-2 and TRBJ1-3, with 7 bases matching TRBD1. Germline loops: CDR1 SGHAT, CDR2 FQNNGV. V dropped 5 bases and J dropped 7; count of bases not matched to a gene: 5. There are 13 residues in the CDR3. The DNA for the CDR3 is TGTGCCAGCAGCGACTTGACAGGGAACACCATATATTTT. Encoded protein: CASSDLTGNTIYF. The variable domain in full, with the rest retrieved from reference TRBV11-2 and TRBJ1-3, is EAGVAQSPRYKIIEKRQSVAFWCNPISGHATLYWYQQILGQGPKLLIQFQNNGVVDDSQLPKDRFSAERLKGVDSTLKIQPAKLEDSAVYLCASSDLTGNTIYFGEGSWLTVV.

Concerning this clonotype: Germline is not matched at one junction end, which may reflect a read error. This CDR3 is CASSSSQESTDTRYF. For the CDR3, the DNA is TGTGCCAGCAGTTCGTCTCAGGAGAGCACAGATACGCGGTATTTT. The chain employs TRBV6-5 and TRBJ2-3; the D is unclear. Germline lookup yields CDR1 MNHEY and CDR2 SVGAGI. The length of the CDR3 is 15 residues.

This clonotype showed up just a few times. This may be a read error, as it is one base from a much larger clone. This chain connects TRBV20-1 to TRBJ2-3; weak D call: TRBD2 (6 bases). Germline-derived CDR1 and CDR2 are DFQATT and SNEGSKA (reference sequence). The CDR3 contains 15 residues. V shed 0 bases and J shed 4 bases, with 14 bases lying between them. The CDR3 DNA sequence: TGCAGTGCTAGAGATCGATCGGGAGCTGCAGATACGCAGTATTTT. Amino acid sequence: CSARDRSGAADTQYF.

This clonotype was observed at least ten times. The chain combines TRBV24-1 with TRBJ2-1; 9 positions agree with TRBD2. Germline V gives CDR1 KGHDR, CDR2 SFDVKD. CDR3 length: 13 residues. The ends lost 3 bases at V and 10 bases at J; junction bases unmatched: 3. For the CDR3, the DNA is TGTGCCACCAGTGATGGGACTAGCCCCGAGCAGTTCTTC. Protein: CATSDGTSPEQFF.

The genes are TRBV3-1 and TRBJ2-7, with 8 bases lining up with TRBD1. The CDR3 length is 18 residues. V was pared by 0 bases and J by 1 base, with 11 bases of the junction left unmatched. Germline loops: CDR1 LGHDT, CDR2 YNNKEL (reference sequence). The CDR3: CASSQDWGTGTGSYEQYF. CDR3 nucleotide sequence: TGTGCCAGCAGCCAAGATTGGGGAACCGGGACAGGATCCTACGAGCAGTACTTC.

This clonotype was counted at least ten times. The chain links TRBV5-5 to TRBJ2-2; D may correspond to TRBD1 or TRBD2 (5 bases each). The V and J ends lost 0 bases and 5 bases respectively, with 11 bases between them. The CDR3 covers 15 residues. Germline lookup yields CDR1 SGHKS and CDR2 YYEKEE (reference sequence). The DNA of the CDR3 is TGTGCCAGCAGCTTGGTTGGGGCGGGTACCGGGGAGCTGTTTTTT. It encodes CASSLVGAGTGELFF.

This clonotype was counted ten times or more. The germline gene is not matched at one end of the junction; a read error may be the cause. The chain carries TRBV4-1 and TRBJ1-5; 8 nucleotides line up with TRBD1. This CDR3 spans 14 amino acids. From germline, CDR1 is MGHRA and CDR2 YSYEKL. CDR3 region: CASSQDRGNQPQHF. The CDR3 region has the DNA TGTGCCAGCAGCCAAGACAGGGGTAATCAGCCCCAGCATTTT.

The sample holds many counts of this clonotype. The chain couples TRBV10-3 to TRBJ1-1; D remains ambiguous. Trimming left V 7 bases short and J 3 bases short, with 12 bases between. CDR1 and CDR2 (germline): ENHRY, SYGVKD. The CDR3 is made up of 13 amino acids. For the CDR3, the DNA is TGTGCCATCAAGTCCAGTACTTACACTGAAGCTTTCTTT. It is translated as CAIKSSTYTEAFF.

This clonotype was detected many times. The V call is TRBV7-2, the J call TRBJ2-5; 10 bases fit TRBD1. CDR3 length: 15 residues. Trimming took 3 bases from V and 5 from J; bases not matched to a gene: 6. Germline CDR1 SGHTA, CDR2 FQGNSA. CDR3 sequence: CASSFGQGGWETQYF. The CDR3 DNA reads TGTGCCAGCAGCTTTGGACAGGGGGGGTGGGAGACCCAGTACTTC. The entire variable domain, with the rest obtained from reference TRBV7-2 and TRBJ2-5, is as follows: GAGVSQSPSNKVTEKGKDVELRCDPISGHTALYWYRQSLGQGLEFLIYFQGNSAPDKSGLPSDRFSAERTGGSVSTLTIQRTQQEDSAVYLCASSFGQGGWETQYFGPGTRLLVL.

This clonotype was counted many times. The chain has TRBV11-2 and TRBJ2-3, with D possibly TRBD1 on 5 matching bases. Germline V gene sequence: CDR1 SGHAT, CDR2 FQNNGV. Trimming removed 8 bases from V and 4 bases from J, with 16 bases in between. The CDR3 spans 14 residues. The CDR3 region has the DNA TGTGCCAGCCAAACAGGTCACCGAGCAGATACGCAGTATTTT. Translation: CASQTGHRADTQYF. Full variable domain (rest looked up from reference TRBV11-2 and TRBJ2-3): EAGVAQSPRYKIIEKRQSVAFWCNPISGHATLYWYQQILGQGPKLLIQFQNNGVVDDSQLPKDRFSAERLKGVDSTLKIQPAKLEDSAVYLCASQTGHRADTQYFGPGTRLTVL.

This clonotype was found a few times. The chain uses TRBV6-1 and TRBJ1-4, with unresolved D. V lost 1 base and J 3 bases, leaving 6 bases between the germline ends. Looked up from germline, CDR1 is MNHNS and CDR2 is SASEGT. This CDR3 region has 14 residues. The CDR3 DNA is TGTGCCAGCAGTGAAGGGCTGTCTAATGAAAAACTGTTTTTT. Translated: CASSEGLSNEKLFF.

The chain links TRBV20-1 to TRBJ2-5, with D possibly matching TRBD2 (5 bases). Germline V gene lookup returns CDR1 DFQATT and CDR2 SNEGSKA (reference sequence). The CDR3 has 13 amino acids. V shed 3 bases and J shed 1 base, with 9 bases lying between them. The CDR3 nucleotides read TGCAGTGCTAGCGCCGGGATCCAAGAGACCCAGTACTTC. It encodes CSASAGIQETQYF.

With respect to this clonotype: It may be a read error: a sequence one base away is much more abundant. The chain combines TRBV2 with TRBJ1-1, with a tentative D call TRBD1 (6 bases). This CDR3 comprises 13 residues. Germline lookup yields CDR1 SNHLY and CDR2 FYNNEI. In DNA form, the CDR3 reads TGTGTCGCAGGGGCGGGAGGGGGCACTGAAGCTTTCTTT. It translates to CVAGAGGGTEAFF.

This clonotype was detected only a few times. The CDR3 loop reads CASSTSGAGGLNTQYF. In DNA form, the CDR3 reads TGTGCCAGCAGCACGTCCGGGGCGGGAGGTTTGAATACGCAGTATTTT. The chain recombines TRBV7-2 with TRBJ2-3, with 8 bases identical to TRBD2. The germline V gene has CDR1 SGHTA and CDR2 FQGNSA. The CDR3 loop spans 16 amino acids. J gave up 7 bases and V 5 bases, and 14 bases lay outside the gene matches.

This clonotype was observed many times. V is TRBV2 and J is TRBJ2-5; tentative D call: TRBD1 (5 bases). With 4 bases removed from V and 4 bases from J, the gap between germline ends came to 19 bases. The germline gives CDR1 SNHLY, CDR2 FYNNEI. The CDR3 is made up of 16 amino acids. CDR3 in DNA: TGTGCCAGCAGTGCCCCGAAGGGGCGAGTTGCAGAGACCCAGTACTTC. Translation gives CASSAPKGRVAETQYF.

The chain recombines TRBV4-2 with TRBJ2-1; 9 nucleotides align to TRBD2. The CDR3 loop spans 16 amino acids. With 2 bases clipped from V and 10 bases from J, the junction kept 12 bases outside the gene matches. The germline V gene has CDR1 LGHNA and CDR2 YNFKEQ. The CDR3 loop reads CASSQYTGLARGEQFF. In nucleotides, the CDR3 is TGTGCCAGCAGCCAATATACGGGACTAGCCCGGGGGGAGCAGTTCTTC.

This clonotype has a handful of counts. CDR3 sequence reads: CSAALAGGDNEQFF. For the CDR3, the DNA is TGCAGTGCAGCACTAGCGGGAGGGGACAATGAGCAGTTCTTC. The rearrangement links TRBV20-1 to TRBJ2-1; 13 bases are shared with TRBD2. This CDR3 spans 14 amino acids. J gave up 5 bases and V 6 bases, and 4 bases lay outside the gene matches. Germline CDR1 reads DFQATT; CDR2 reads SNEGSKA (reference sequence).

This chain links TRBV7-8 with TRBJ2-1; 14 bases fit TRBD2. The germline V gene encodes CDR1 SGHVS and CDR2 FQNEAQ. V lost 6 bases, J lost 8 bases, and 12 bases stayed unmatched. The CDR3 is made up of 17 amino acids. The DNA of the CDR3 is TGTGCCAGCAGTCGAGTTACCGGGACTAGCGGGAGACATGAGCAGTTCTTC. Encoded protein: CASSRVTGTSGRHEQFF.

This clonotype was seen many times. The chain recombines TRBV7-8 with TRBJ2-3; 7 bases are a match to TRBD1. Germline CDR1 reads SGHVS; CDR2 reads FQNEAQ. This CDR3 has 15 amino acids. Trimming at V came to 4 bases and at J to 3 bases, leaving 7 bases not matched to a gene. The CDR3 spells CASSSQGVGTDTQYF. CDR3 DNA: TGTGCCAGCAGCTCCCAGGGGGTCGGGACAGATACGCAGTATTTT. Full variable domain (remainder filled in from reference TRBV7-8 and TRBJ2-3): GAGVSQSPRYKVAKRGQDVALRCDPISGHVSLFWYQQALGQGPEFLTYFQNEAQLDKSGLPSDRFFAERPEGSVSTLKIQRTQQEDSAVYLCASSSQGVGTDTQYFGPGTRLTVL.

This clonotype was found many times. The genes are TRBV11-1 and TRBJ2-7, with 8 bases fitting TRBD1. J was trimmed by 5 bases and V by 4 bases; bases with no gene match: 4. The CDR3 is 13 amino acids. The germline gives CDR1 SGHAT, CDR2 FQDESV (reference sequence). Written as DNA, the CDR3 is TGTGCCAGCAGCTCGGACAGGGTGGACGAGCAGTACTTC. The encoded protein is CASSSDRVDEQYF. Together with reference TRBV11-1 and TRBJ2-7, the CDR3 gives the full variable domain: EAEVAQSPRYKITEKSQAVAFWCDPISGHATLYWYRQILGQGPELLVQFQDESVVDDSQLPKDRFSAERLKGVDSTLKIQPAELGDSAMYLCASSSDRVDEQYFGPGTRLTVT.

This clonotype was seen repeatedly, ten times or more. This chain joins TRBV2 and TRBJ2-1; D is undetermined. This CDR3 comprises 11 residues. Germline V gene lookup returns CDR1 SNHLY and CDR2 FYNNEI. V was pared by 8 bases and J by 10 bases, with 12 bases between. DNA for the CDR3: TGTGCCAGCGTTAGAGTCGAAGAGCAGTTCTTC. It codes for CASVRVEEQFF. The full variable domain, completed using reference TRBV2 and TRBJ2-1, is EPEVTQTPSHQVTQMGQEVILRCVPISNHLYFYWYRQILGQKVEFLVSFYNNEISEKSEIFDDQFSVERPDGSNFTLKIRSTKLEDSAMYFCASVRVEEQFFGPGTRLTVL.

V usage is TRBV3-1 and J usage is TRBJ1-1, with D possibly TRBD1 on 6 matching bases. Germline V gene data show CDR1 as LGHDT and CDR2 as YNNKEL (reference sequence). Between the trimmed V and J ends, which lost 1 base and 11 bases, there was a span of 17 bases. This CDR3 comprises 14 residues. The CDR3 DNA follows: TGTGCCAGCAGCCAAGGTGATGGGGGCCGGGGGGCTTTCTTT. It specifies CASSQGDGGRGAFF.

A few counts support this clonotype. V usage is TRBV20-1 and J usage is TRBJ1-3; 7 bases map to TRBD1. Germline CDR1 reads DFQATT; CDR2 reads SNEGSKA (reference sequence). The CDR3 is 13 amino acids. With V trimmed by 3 bases and J by 7 bases, 6 bases remained unmatched. The CDR3 sequence is CSASKGAVNTIYF. CDR3 DNA: TGCAGTGCTAGTAAGGGGGCTGTGAACACCATATATTTT.

This clonotype was recorded a few times. V usage is TRBV2 and J usage is TRBJ2-1, with no clear D. V lost 0 bases and J lost 14, with 8 bases in between. The germline gives CDR1 SNHLY, CDR2 FYNNEI. The CDR3 loop spans 11 amino acids. CDR3 sequence (DNA): TGTGCCAGCAGTGAAGCGCTTCAGGAGTTCTTC. Residues: CASSEALQEFF.

J is TRBJ2-1 and V is TRBV11-1, with D maybe TRBD2 (6 bases). CDR3 length equals 15 residues. Germline loops: CDR1 SGHAT, CDR2 FQDESV (reference sequence). V shed 2 bases and J shed 7 bases, with 15 bases lying between them. CDR3 sequence: CASSLLGGIRNEQFF. In DNA, the CDR3 is TGTGCCAGCAGCTTATTGGGCGGGATACGGAATGAGCAGTTCTTC.